Sequencing of this TCR beta chain was carried out in a study of T-cell reconstitution after alpha-beta-depleted transplantation in children. The CDR3 totals 15 residues. Germline values: CDR1 SGDLS, CDR2 YYNGEE. V was clipped by 4 bases and J by 3 bases; unmatched bases: 9. Study-wide points: Several hundred expanded graft clones reportedly were the source of alpha-beta T cells about two months after transplant. After one year, T-cell counts and TCRbeta diversity mostly came from new T cells. Several patients had high TCRbeta diversity at day 60; it came from surviving recipient T cells and thymic progenitors.

Researchers prepared the TCRbeta library using unique molecular identifiers, the study reports. TCRdb passed the PCR reads through MiXCR, listing each CDR3 protein once. Altogether 400,000 to 550,000 distinct CDR3 sequences are present, roughly a tenth being singletons, with the ten largest covering 2% to 2.5%. This clonotype was counted at least ten times. Its antigen remains unknown. The chain employs TRBV9 and TRBJ2-7, with TRBD2 matching 8 bases. Sample: PBMCs, taken before TCRalphabeta/CD19-depleted stem cell transplant. The TCR originated in a child aged 2-15 years with inherited bone marrow failure, due to receive a stem cell transplant. The CDR3 loop is CASSPGGRESYEQYF. As DNA, the CDR3 is TGTGCCAGCAGCCCGGGGGGGCGGGAAAGCTACGAGCAGTACTTC.